The 11 T cell receptor beta chains reported below all come from one sample, sequenced in a study of blood T cell repertoires in COVID-19. Method: immunoSEQ multiplex PCR; TCRdb's copy keeps in-frame clones and lacks some. The sample includes 300,000 to 350,000 clones, 90% of them seen just once. Sequenced input: peripheral blood. These receptors all stem from a woman in her thirties with COVID-19, enrolled during active disease.

This clone has more than one count but fewer than ten. J is TRBJ1-2 and V is TRBV19; 7 bases are shared with TRBD1. Trimming at V came to 5 bases and at J to 5 bases, leaving 5 bases not matched to a gene. The length of the CDR3 is 13 residues. CDR1 is LNHDA, CDR2 SQIVND, per germline (reference sequence). The CDR3, as DNA: TGTGCCAGTAGTGAGGTGGGACAGTATGGCTACACCTTC. This sequence encodes CASSEVGQYGYTF.

The rearrangement uses TRBV29-1 and TRBJ2-1; the match to TRBD1 covers 8 bases. V was clipped by 8 bases and J by 5 bases; unmatched bases: 5. Looked up from germline, CDR1 is SQVTM and CDR2 is ANQGSEA. This CDR3 contains 12 residues. The CDR3 reads CSQGQANNEQFF. CDR3 sequence (DNA): TGCAGCCAGGGACAGGCCAACAATGAGCAGTTCTTC.

This clone was detected once. This chain connects TRBV6-5 to TRBJ2-3, with 10 bases identical to TRBD2. This CDR3 has 15 amino acids. Trimming cost V 4 bases and J 3 bases; bases outside gene matches: 4. The germline gives CDR1 MNHEY, CDR2 SVGAGI. Here the CDR3 reads CASSWSSGRTDTQYF. Written as DNA, the CDR3 is TGTGCCAGCAGTTGGTCTAGCGGGAGAACAGATACGCAGTATTTT.

The chain employs TRBV14 and TRBJ2-2; a possible D gene is TRBD1 (5 bases). The ends were cut back, 4 bases at V and 7 bases at J, with 10 bases in the middle. The CDR3 covers 13 residues. CDR1 is SGHDN and CDR2 is FVKESK in the germline V gene. The DNA for the CDR3 is TGTGCCAGCAGCCTTCTAGGGGTCGGGGAGCTGTTTTTT. Translation gives CASSLLGVGELFF.

The V gene is TRBV5-1, the J gene TRBJ2-1, with 10 positions matching TRBD2. This CDR3 has 16 amino acids. CDR1 and CDR2 from the germline V gene are SGHRS and YFSETQ. Trimming cost V 4 bases and J 5 bases; bases outside gene matches: 9. The CDR3 spells CASSRAAGGWNNEQFF. DNA of the CDR3: TGCGCCAGCAGCCGTGCAGCGGGAGGGTGGAACAATGAGCAGTTCTTC.

This clone was observed a few times. This sequence joins TRBV20-1 and TRBJ2-1, with TRBD2 matching 9 bases. This CDR3 comprises 16 residues. The germline CDR1 and CDR2 sequences are DFQATT and SNEGSKA (reference sequence). V lost 3 bases to trimming and J lost 6 bases; unmatched junction nucleotides: 12. This chain's CDR3 is CSASRSGGRAGNEQFF. The DNA of the CDR3 is TGCAGTGCTAGTCGTAGTGGCGGGAGGGCCGGCAATGAGCAGTTCTTC.

The gene calls are TRBV7-2 and TRBJ2-3, with TRBD2 as a possible D gene (5 bases). The CDR3 covers 15 residues. Germline CDR1 is SGHTA and CDR2 is FQGNSA. Deletions cut 1 base from V and 5 bases from J, with 13 bases between. CDR3 in DNA: TGTGCCAGCAGCTTAGGAGGGAGTAGGGTAGATACGCAGTATTTT. This codes for CASSLGGSRVDTQYF.

The chain recombines TRBV2 with TRBJ2-1, with 8 bases matching TRBD2. Trimming took 6 bases from V and 3 from J; bases not matched to a gene: 4. This CDR3 contains 14 residues. Looked up from germline, CDR1 is SNHLY and CDR2 is FYNNEI. The CDR3 region is CASRAGEDYNEQFF. The CDR3 DNA is TGTGCCAGCAGAGCGGGAGAGGACTACAATGAGCAGTTCTTC.

The chain recombines TRBV15 with TRBJ1-2; 7 bases match TRBD1. The V gene end was trimmed by 1 base and the J gene end by 3 bases; junction bases not matched to a gene: 5. CDR1 is LNHNV, CDR2 YYDKDF, per germline (reference sequence). The CDR3 length is 15 residues. CDR3 DNA: TGTGCCACCAGCAGAGGACAGGGCCGGCACTATGGCTACACCTTC. Translating gives CATSRGQGRHYGYTF.

This clone appeared a single time. The chain is built from TRBV28 and TRBJ1-6, with TRBD1 as a possible D gene (6 bases). The CDR3 spans 14 residues. Per germline, CDR1 MDHEN and CDR2 SYDVKM. V was trimmed by 8 bases and J by 5 bases, leaving 13 bases between them. The CDR3 sequence: CASLRDTNNSPLHF. The CDR3 coding sequence is TGTGCCAGCCTCCGGGACACCAATAATTCACCCCTCCACTTT.

A word on this clone: Different DNA sequences within this sample yield the same CDR3. V and J are TRBV10-3 and TRBJ1-6; 8 bases line up with TRBD1. J gave up 4 bases and V 5 bases, and 4 bases lay outside the gene matches. Germline V lookup: CDR1 ENHRY, CDR2 SYGVKD. CDR3 length: 15 amino acids. The CDR3 loop is CAISPGTGYNSPLHF. CDR3 coding DNA: TGTGCCATCAGTCCCGGGACAGGATATAATTCACCCCTCCACTTT.